This T cell receptor beta chain was recorded in a study of blood T cells in healthy people across ages. The authors ran a second PCR of about 6 to 11 cycles using a sample-barcoded 5' primer and a J-beta primer mix. One entry per CDR3 protein results from TCRdb running MiXCR on the 5' RACE reads. The table includes about 680,000 distinct CDR3 sequences, about half detected once. The CDR3 extends over 15 amino acids. The germline gives CDR1 SGHTA, CDR2 FQGNSA. Trimming at V came to 4 bases and at J to 3 bases, leaving 4 bases not matched to a gene. Sequenced sample: blood. The chain couples TRBV7-2 to TRBJ2-5, with 11 bases identical to TRBD1. The sequence was collected from a woman aged 60 to 75 in good health. The CDR3 nucleotides are TGTGCCAGCAGCTGCCGGACAGGGGGCGAAGAGACCCAGTACTTC. Translation: CASSCRTGGEETQYF.